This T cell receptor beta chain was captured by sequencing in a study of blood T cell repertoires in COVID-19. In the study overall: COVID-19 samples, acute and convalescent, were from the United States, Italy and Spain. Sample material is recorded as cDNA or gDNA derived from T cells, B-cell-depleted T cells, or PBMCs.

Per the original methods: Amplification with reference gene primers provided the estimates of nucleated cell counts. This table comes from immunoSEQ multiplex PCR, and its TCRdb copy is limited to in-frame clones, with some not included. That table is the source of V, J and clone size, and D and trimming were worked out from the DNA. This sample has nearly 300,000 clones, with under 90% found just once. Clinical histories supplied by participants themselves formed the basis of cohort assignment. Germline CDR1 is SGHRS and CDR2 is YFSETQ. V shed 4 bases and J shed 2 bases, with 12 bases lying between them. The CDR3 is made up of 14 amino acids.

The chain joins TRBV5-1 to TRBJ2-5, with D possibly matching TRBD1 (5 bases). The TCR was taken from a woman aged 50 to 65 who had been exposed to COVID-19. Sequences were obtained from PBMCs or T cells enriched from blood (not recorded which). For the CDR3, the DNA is TGCGCCAGCAGCCCTGGGGCCCAACAAGAGACCCAGTACTTC. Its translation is CASSPGAQQETQYF.